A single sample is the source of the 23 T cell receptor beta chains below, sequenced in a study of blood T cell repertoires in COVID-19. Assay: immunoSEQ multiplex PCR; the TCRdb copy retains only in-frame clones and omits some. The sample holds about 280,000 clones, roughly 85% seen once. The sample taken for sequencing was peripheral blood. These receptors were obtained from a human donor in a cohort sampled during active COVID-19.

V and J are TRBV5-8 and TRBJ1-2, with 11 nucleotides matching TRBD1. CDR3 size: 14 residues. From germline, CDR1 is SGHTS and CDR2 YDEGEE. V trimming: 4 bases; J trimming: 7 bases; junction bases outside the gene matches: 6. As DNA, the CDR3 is TGTGCCAGCAGCCGAGGACAGGGGGCATCTGGCTACACCTTC. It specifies CASSRGQGASGYTF.

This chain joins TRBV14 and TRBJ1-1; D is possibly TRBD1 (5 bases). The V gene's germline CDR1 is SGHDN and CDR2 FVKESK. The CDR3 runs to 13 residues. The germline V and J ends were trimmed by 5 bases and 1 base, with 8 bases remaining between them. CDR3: CASSTQGNTEAFF. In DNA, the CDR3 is TGTGCCAGCAGCACTCAGGGGAACACTGAAGCTTTCTTT.

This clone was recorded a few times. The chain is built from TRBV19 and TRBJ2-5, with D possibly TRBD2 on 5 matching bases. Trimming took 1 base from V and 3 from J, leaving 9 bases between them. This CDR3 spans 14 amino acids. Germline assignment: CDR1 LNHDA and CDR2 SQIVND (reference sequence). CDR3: CASSIGLAKETQYF. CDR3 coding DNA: TGTGCCAGTAGTATAGGCTTAGCGAAAGAGACCCAGTACTTC. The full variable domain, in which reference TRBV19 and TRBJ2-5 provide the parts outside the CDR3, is DGGITQSPKYLFRKEGQNVTLSCEQNLNHDAMYWYRQDPGQGLRLIYYSQIVNDFQKGDIAEGYSVSREKKESFPLTVTSAQKNPTAFYLCASSIGLAKETQYFGPGTRLLVL.

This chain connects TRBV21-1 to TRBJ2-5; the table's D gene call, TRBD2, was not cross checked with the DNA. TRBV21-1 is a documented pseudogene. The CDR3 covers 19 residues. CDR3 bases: TGTGCCAGCAGCTCCTCCCGCCCCCTACTAGCGGGAGAAGGTGAGACCCAGTACTTC. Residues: CASSSSRPLLAGEGETQYF.

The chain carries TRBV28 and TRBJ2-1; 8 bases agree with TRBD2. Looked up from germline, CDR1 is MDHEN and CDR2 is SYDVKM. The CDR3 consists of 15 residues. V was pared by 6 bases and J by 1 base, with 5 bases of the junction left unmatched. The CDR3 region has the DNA TGTGCCAGCAGGACCGGCGGGAGGTCCTACAATGAGCAGTTCTTC. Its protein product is CASRTGGRSYNEQFF.

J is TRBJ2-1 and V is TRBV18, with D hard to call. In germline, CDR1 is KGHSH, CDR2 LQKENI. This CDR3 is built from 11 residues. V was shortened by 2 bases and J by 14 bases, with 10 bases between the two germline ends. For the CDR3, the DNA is TGTGCCAGCTCACCATCATCCGGAGAGTTCTTC. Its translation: CASSPSSGEFF.

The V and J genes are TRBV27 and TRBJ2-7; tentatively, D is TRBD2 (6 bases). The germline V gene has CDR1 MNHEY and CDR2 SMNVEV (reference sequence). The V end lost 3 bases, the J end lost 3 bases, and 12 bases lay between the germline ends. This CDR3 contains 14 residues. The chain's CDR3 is CASSFGSGFYEQYF. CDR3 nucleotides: TGTGCCAGCAGTTTTGGTAGCGGTTTCTACGAGCAGTACTTC.

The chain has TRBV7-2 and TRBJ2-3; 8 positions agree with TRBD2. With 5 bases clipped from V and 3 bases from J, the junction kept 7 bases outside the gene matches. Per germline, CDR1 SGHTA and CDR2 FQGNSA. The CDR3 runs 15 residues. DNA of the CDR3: TGTGCCAGCAGCCCGGGGGGGGTCAGAACAGATACGCAGTATTTT. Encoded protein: CASSPGGVRTDTQYF.

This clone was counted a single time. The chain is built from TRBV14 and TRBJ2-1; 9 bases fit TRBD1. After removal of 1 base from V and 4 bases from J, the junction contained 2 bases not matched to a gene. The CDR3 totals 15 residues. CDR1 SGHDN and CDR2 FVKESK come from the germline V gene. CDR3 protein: CASSQGDRDYNEQFF. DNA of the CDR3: TGTGCCAGCAGCCAAGGGGACAGGGATTACAATGAGCAGTTCTTC. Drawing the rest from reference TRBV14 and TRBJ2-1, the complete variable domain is EAGVTQFPSHSVIEKGQTVTLRCDPISGHDNLYWYRRVMGKEIKFLLHFVKESKQDESGMPNNRFLAERTGGTYSTLKVQPAELEDSGVYFCASSQGDRDYNEQFFGPGTRLTVL.

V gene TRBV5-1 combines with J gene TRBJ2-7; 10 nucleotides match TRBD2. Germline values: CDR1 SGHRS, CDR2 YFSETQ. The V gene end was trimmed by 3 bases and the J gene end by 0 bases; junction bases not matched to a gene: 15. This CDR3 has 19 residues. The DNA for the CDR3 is TGCGCCAGCAGCTCGGGAGGTACTAGCGGGAAGATTAGCTCCTACGAGCAGTACTTC. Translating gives CASSSGGTSGKISSYEQYF. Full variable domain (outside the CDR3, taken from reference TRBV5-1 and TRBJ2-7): KAGVTQTPRYLIKTRGQQVTLSCSPISGHRSVSWYQQTPGQGLQFLFEYFSETQRNKGNFPGRFSGRQFSNSRSEMNVSTLELGDSALYLCASSSGGTSGKISSYEQYFGPGTRLTVT.

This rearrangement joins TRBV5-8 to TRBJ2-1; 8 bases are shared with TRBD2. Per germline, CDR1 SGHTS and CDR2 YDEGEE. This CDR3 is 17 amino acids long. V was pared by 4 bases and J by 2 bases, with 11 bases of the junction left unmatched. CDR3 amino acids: CASSPFGGGQTYNEQFF. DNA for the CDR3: TGTGCCAGCAGCCCCTTCGGGGGGGGGCAAACCTACAATGAGCAGTTCTTC.

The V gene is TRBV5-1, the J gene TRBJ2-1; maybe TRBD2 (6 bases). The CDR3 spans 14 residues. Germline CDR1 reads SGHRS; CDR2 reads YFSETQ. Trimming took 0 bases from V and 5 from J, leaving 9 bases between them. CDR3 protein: CASSLGGTHNEQFF. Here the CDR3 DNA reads TGCGCCAGCAGCTTGGGCGGGACCCACAATGAGCAGTTCTTC.

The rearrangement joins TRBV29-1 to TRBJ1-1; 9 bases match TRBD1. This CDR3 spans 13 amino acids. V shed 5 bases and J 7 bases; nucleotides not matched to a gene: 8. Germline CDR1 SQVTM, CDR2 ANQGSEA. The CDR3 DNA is TGCAGCGTTCAAGGGACAGGGCTGGATGAAGCTTTCTTT. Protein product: CSVQGTGLDEAFF.

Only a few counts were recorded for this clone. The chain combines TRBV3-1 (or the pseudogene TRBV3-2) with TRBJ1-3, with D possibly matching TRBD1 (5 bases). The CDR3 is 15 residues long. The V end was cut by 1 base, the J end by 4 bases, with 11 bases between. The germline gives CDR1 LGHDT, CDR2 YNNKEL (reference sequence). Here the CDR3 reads CASSQAGRWGNTIYF. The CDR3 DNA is TGTGCCAGCAGCCAAGCAGGGCGTTGGGGAAACACCATATATTTT.

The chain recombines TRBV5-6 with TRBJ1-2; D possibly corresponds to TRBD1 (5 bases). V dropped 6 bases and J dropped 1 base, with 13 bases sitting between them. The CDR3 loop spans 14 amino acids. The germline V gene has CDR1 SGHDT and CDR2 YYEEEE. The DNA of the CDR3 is TGTGCCAGCACCCCTGGGGGGAATAACTATGGCTACACCTTC. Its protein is CASTPGGNNYGYTF.

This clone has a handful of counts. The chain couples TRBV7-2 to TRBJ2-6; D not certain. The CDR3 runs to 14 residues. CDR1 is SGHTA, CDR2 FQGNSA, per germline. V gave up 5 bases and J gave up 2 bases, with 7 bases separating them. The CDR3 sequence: CASSAGAGANVLTF. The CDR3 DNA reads TGTGCCAGCAGCGCAGGTGCTGGGGCCAACGTCCTGACTTTC.

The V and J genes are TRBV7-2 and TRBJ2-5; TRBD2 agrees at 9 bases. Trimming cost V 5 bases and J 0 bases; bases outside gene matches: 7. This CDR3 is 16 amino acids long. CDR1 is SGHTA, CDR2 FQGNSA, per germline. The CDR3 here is CASSPRLAAYQETQYF. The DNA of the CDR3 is TGTGCCAGCAGCCCTCGACTAGCGGCGTACCAAGAGACCCAGTACTTC. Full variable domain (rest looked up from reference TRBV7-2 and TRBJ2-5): GAGVSQSPSNKVTEKGKDVELRCDPISGHTALYWYRQSLGQGLEFLIYFQGNSAPDKSGLPSDRFSAERTGGSVSTLTIQRTQQEDSAVYLCASSPRLAAYQETQYFGPGTRLLVL.

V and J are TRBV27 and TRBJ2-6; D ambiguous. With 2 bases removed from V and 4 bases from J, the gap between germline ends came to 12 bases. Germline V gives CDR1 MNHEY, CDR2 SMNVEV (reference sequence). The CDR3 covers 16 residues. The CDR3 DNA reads TGTGCCAGCAGTTTAGTAAGTAGCCCCGGGGCCAACGTCCTGACTTTC. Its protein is CASSLVSSPGANVLTF.

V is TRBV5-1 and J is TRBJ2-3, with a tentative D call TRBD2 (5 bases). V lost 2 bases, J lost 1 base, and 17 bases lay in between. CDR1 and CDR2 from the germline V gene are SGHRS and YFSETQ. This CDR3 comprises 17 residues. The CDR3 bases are TGCGCCAGCAGCTTACCTGACCTAGCTGGGGGCACAGATACGCAGTATTTT. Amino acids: CASSLPDLAGGTDTQYF.

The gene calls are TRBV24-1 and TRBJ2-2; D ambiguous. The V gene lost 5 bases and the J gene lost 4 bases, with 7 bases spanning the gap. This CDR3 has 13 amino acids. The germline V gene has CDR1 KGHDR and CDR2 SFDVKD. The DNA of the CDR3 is TGTGCCACCAGTGGTCCCTTCACCGGGGAGCTGTTTTTT. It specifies CATSGPFTGELFF.

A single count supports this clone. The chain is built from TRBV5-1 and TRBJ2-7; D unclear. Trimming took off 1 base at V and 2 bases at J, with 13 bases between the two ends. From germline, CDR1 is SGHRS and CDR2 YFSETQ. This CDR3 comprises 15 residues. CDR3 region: CASSLNQRSPYEQYF. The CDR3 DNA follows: TGCGCCAGCAGCTTGAACCAGAGGAGTCCCTACGAGCAGTACTTC.

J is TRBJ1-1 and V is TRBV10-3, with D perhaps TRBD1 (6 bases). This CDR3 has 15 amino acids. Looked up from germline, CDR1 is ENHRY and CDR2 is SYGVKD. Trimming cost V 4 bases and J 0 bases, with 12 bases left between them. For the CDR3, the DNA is TGTGCCATCAGTGGGGGGGGCAGGATGAACACTGAAGCTTTCTTT. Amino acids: CAISGGGRMNTEAFF.

In DNA, the CDR3 is TGTGCCAGCAGTGAGTCAGGGGTCGGACAAGAGACCCAGTACTTC. As protein: CASSESGVGQETQYF. The chain recombines TRBV2 with TRBJ2-5, with D tentatively TRBD1 (6 bases). CDR1 is SNHLY, CDR2 FYNNEI, per germline. V lost 3 bases and J lost 2, with 13 bases in between. The CDR3 runs 15 residues.